Below are 32 T cell receptor beta chains sequenced from a single sample in a study of shared clonotypes between healthy human individuals. Sequencing used immunoSEQ multiplex PCR; TCRdb keeps in-frame clones, though not all of them. This sample has 2,500,000 or so clones, with around 93% found just once. Sequenced input: naive CD4+ T cells from PBMCs. Noted subset: CD45RA+ positively selected. The origin of the receptors is a man between 18 and 35 years old in good health. Some clones in this sample may be carry-over from other donors' samples.

V and J are TRBV28 and TRBJ1-4; the match to TRBD1 covers 9 bases. Germline V lookup: CDR1 MDHEN, CDR2 SYDVKM. V lost 1 base and J lost 8; bases outside the gene matches: 5. The CDR3 loop spans 15 amino acids. CDR3 sequence: CASSLSGDRDEKLFF. Here the CDR3 DNA reads TGTGCCAGCAGTTTATCGGGGGACAGGGACGAAAAACTGTTTTTT. The full variable domain, in which reference TRBV28 and TRBJ1-4 provide the parts outside the CDR3, is DVKVTQSSRYLVKRTGEKVFLECVQDMDHENMFWYRQDPGLGLRLIYFSYDVKMKEKGDIPEGYSVSREKKERFSLILESASTNQTSMYLCASSLSGDRDEKLFFGSGTQLSVL.

The chain has TRBV28 and TRBJ1-5, with D possibly TRBD1 on 6 matching bases. CDR1 MDHEN and CDR2 SYDVKM come from the germline V gene. The CDR3 sequence is 15 residues long. V was clipped by 2 bases and J by 4 bases, with 12 bases between them. CDR3 nucleotide sequence: TGTGCCAGCAGTTTACTGGACAGAGTAAATCAGCCCCAGCATTTT. Translated: CASSLLDRVNQPQHF.

J is TRBJ2-1 and V is TRBV7-3, with D tentatively TRBD1 (5 bases). The length of the CDR3 is 13 residues. The germline gives CDR1 SGHTA, CDR2 FQGTGA. Trimming cost V 6 bases and J 8 bases, with 14 bases left between them. Written as DNA, the CDR3 is TGTGCCAGCAGTCGAGTCCTAGGGGATGAGCAGTTCTTC. This gives the protein CASSRVLGDEQFF.

This rearrangement joins TRBV28 to TRBJ1-1; possible D gene TRBD1, 6 bases. The CDR3 totals 13 residues. The germline gives CDR1 MDHEN, CDR2 SYDVKM. Trimming cost V 10 bases and J 1 base, with 13 bases left between them. CDR3 loop: CATMRGENTEAFF. For the CDR3, the DNA is TGTGCCACCATGAGGGGGGAGAACACTGAAGCTTTCTTT.

This clone showed up just once. The chain combines TRBV7-8 with TRBJ2-1, with 7 bases identical to TRBD2. With V trimmed by 4 bases and J by 5 bases, 11 bases remained unmatched. The CDR3 loop spans 16 amino acids. The germline gives CDR1 SGHVS, CDR2 FQNEAQ. CDR3 amino acids: CASSSYKRDIDNEQFF. Here the CDR3 DNA reads TGTGCCAGCAGCTCATATAAGCGGGATATCGACAATGAGCAGTTCTTC. Drawing the rest from reference TRBV7-8 and TRBJ2-1, the complete variable domain is GAGVSQSPRYKVAKRGQDVALRCDPISGHVSLFWYQQALGQGPEFLTYFQNEAQLDKSGLPSDRFFAERPEGSVSTLKIQRTQQEDSAVYLCASSSYKRDIDNEQFFGPGTRLTVL.

In this sample, this clone turned up a few times. The rearrangement joins TRBV5-4 to TRBJ1-1, with D perhaps matching TRBD1 (5 bases). V dropped 3 bases and J dropped 3 bases, with 12 bases sitting between them. Germline CDR1 SGHNT, CDR2 YYREEE (reference sequence). The CDR3 extends over 14 amino acids. The CDR3 coding sequence is TGTGCCAGCAGCTGGGGCCCGGGGGACACTGAAGCTTTCTTT. This gives the protein CASSWGPGDTEAFF.

The V gene is TRBV28, the J gene TRBJ1-2, with D perhaps TRBD1 (6 bases). Germline CDR1 reads MDHEN; CDR2 reads SYDVKM. CDR3 size: 15 residues. V lost 5 bases and J lost 5, with 18 bases in between. CDR3 in amino acids: CASSQTGWDGYGYTF. In nucleotides, the CDR3 is TGTGCCAGCAGTCAAACAGGGTGGGACGGTTATGGCTACACCTTC.

The J gene is TRBJ2-5, the V gene TRBV28; D unresolved. Germline-derived CDR1 and CDR2 are MDHEN and SYDVKM. V was trimmed by 8 bases and J by 5 bases, leaving 9 bases between them. The CDR3 sequence is 11 residues long. The CDR3 nucleotides read TGTGCCAGCGGGGTAGGGGAGACCCAGTACTTC. Translated: CASGVGETQYF.

This rearrangement joins TRBV4-2 to TRBJ1-5, with 7 bases aligning to TRBD1. CDR1 is LGHNA and CDR2 is YNFKEQ in the germline V gene. This CDR3 is 16 amino acids long. With 2 bases clipped from V and 2 bases from J, the junction kept 6 bases outside the gene matches. The CDR3 DNA reads as TGTGCCAGCAGCCAAAGGGACAGTGGCGGCAATCAGCCCCAGCATTTT. Its protein is CASSQRDSGGNQPQHF.

This clone was detected only once. The chain links TRBV6-1 to TRBJ2-5; D uncertain. Germline CDR1 MNHNS, CDR2 SASEGT. CDR3 length equals 11 residues. V shed 4 bases and J shed 6 bases, with 6 bases lying between them. CDR3 in amino acids: CASSVGQTQYF. DNA for the CDR3: TGTGCCAGCAGTGTAGGCCAGACCCAGTACTTC.

The chain joins TRBV29-1 to TRBJ2-1; TRBD2 matches at 11 bases. CDR1 and CDR2 from the germline V gene are SQVTM and ANQGSEA. Losses at the gene ends were 7 bases for V and 6 bases for J; bases not matched to a gene: 8. This CDR3 region has 14 residues. The chain's CDR3 is CSGRSGTSGNEQFF. CDR3 bases: TGCAGCGGCCGATCCGGGACTAGCGGCAATGAGCAGTTCTTC.

CDR3 bases: TGCGCCAGCACCAAAGCGGGAGCGTCCCACAATGAGCAGTTCTTC. It encodes CASTKAGASHNEQFF. V gene TRBV5-1 combines with J gene TRBJ2-1, with TRBD2 matching over 8 bases. Losses at the gene ends were 6 bases for V and 5 bases for J; bases not matched to a gene: 10. Looked up from germline, CDR1 is SGHRS and CDR2 is YFSETQ. The CDR3 is 15 residues long.

The chain recombines TRBV28 with TRBJ2-1, with 10 bases that match TRBD2. The germline gives CDR1 MDHEN, CDR2 SYDVKM. Unmatched junction bases numbered 19, after V lost 3 bases and J lost 8 bases. The CDR3 is 19 amino acids. In DNA form, the CDR3 reads TGTGCCAGCAGTTTTAGTCCCGGTGCTAGCGGGAGTCGCCTGGATGAGCAGTTCTTC. This codes for CASSFSPGASGSRLDEQFF.

This clone showed up just once. V gene TRBV6-5 combines with J gene TRBJ2-1, with D unclear. Trimming removed 5 bases at V and 8 bases at J, with 13 bases between. CDR3 length: 13 amino acids. Germline-derived CDR1 and CDR2 are MNHEY and SVGAGI. CDR3 nucleotide sequence: TGTGCCAGCAGTCCCGACGTTGAGGATGAGCAGTTCTTC. Its protein is CASSPDVEDEQFF.

V gene TRBV5-1 combines with J gene TRBJ2-3; D ambiguous. The V gene's germline CDR1 is SGHRS and CDR2 YFSETQ. The CDR3 is 16 residues long. Trimming removed 3 bases from V and 1 base from J, with 15 bases in between. CDR3 loop: CASSWPSVRGTDTQYF. CDR3 sequence (DNA): TGCGCCAGCAGCTGGCCTTCGGTTAGAGGCACAGATACGCAGTATTTT.

Worth noting for this clone: This specimen includes other DNA sequences encoding the same CDR3. The V call is TRBV19, the J call TRBJ1-2, with D perhaps TRBD1 (6 bases). This CDR3 has 14 residues. The germline gives CDR1 LNHDA, CDR2 SQIVND (reference sequence). V was clipped by 5 bases and J by 2 bases, with 12 bases between them. The CDR3 bases are TGTGCCAGTAGTCCTACAGGGAAAAACTATGGCTACACCTTC. This translates into CASSPTGKNYGYTF.

The V gene is TRBV28, the J gene TRBJ2-1; a possible D gene is TRBD2 (5 bases). CDR3 length equals 13 residues. Germline assignment: CDR1 MDHEN and CDR2 SYDVKM. Trimming took 10 bases from V and 7 from J, leaving 17 bases between them. CDR3 in amino acids: CATAPFSGNEQFF. The CDR3 DNA is TGTGCCACCGCCCCTTTTTCGGGAAATGAGCAGTTCTTC.

The rearrangement joins TRBV5-4 to TRBJ2-5, with no clear D. The DNA matches TRBJ2-7 better at its end, which makes the J call doubtful. Germline lookup yields CDR1 SGHNT and CDR2 YYREEE (reference sequence). This CDR3 contains 12 residues. The CDR3 sequence is CASRHCMYEQYF. The CDR3 nucleotides read TGTGCCAGCAGACATTGTATGTACGAGCAGTACTTC.

The chain carries TRBV5-1 and TRBJ2-1; 12 bases line up with TRBD2. The CDR3 length is 15 residues. Unmatched junction bases numbered 9, after V lost 4 bases and J lost 10 bases. Germline V CDR1 and CDR2: SGHRS, YFSETQ. CDR3 region: CASSARLAGEGEQFF. CDR3 nucleotide sequence: TGCGCCAGCAGCGCGAGACTAGCGGGAGAGGGGGAGCAGTTCTTC.

The genes are TRBV28 and TRBJ1-3; D possibly corresponds to TRBD1 (5 bases). The CDR3 extends over 14 amino acids. V was trimmed by 2 bases and J by 3 bases, leaving 8 bases between them. Germline V gene lookup returns CDR1 MDHEN and CDR2 SYDVKM. This chain's CDR3 is CASSLRGIGNTIYF. CDR3 DNA: TGTGCCAGCAGTTTACGGGGGATTGGAAACACCATATATTTT.

The chain recombines TRBV5-1 with TRBJ2-1; possible D gene TRBD1, 6 bases. V gave up 2 bases and J gave up 9 bases, with 18 bases separating them. Germline V CDR1 and CDR2: SGHRS, YFSETQ. This CDR3 has 15 residues. Here the CDR3 reads CASSFEGQSSGEQFF. The CDR3 nucleotides are TGCGCCAGCAGCTTTGAGGGACAATCATCCGGTGAGCAGTTCTTC.

Points on this clone: This sample includes further DNA sequences coding for the same CDR3. The gene calls are TRBV29-1 and TRBJ2-7; 11 bases line up with TRBD2. The CDR3 is 14 amino acids. Germline V lookup: CDR1 SQVTM, CDR2 ANQGSEA. With 4 bases clipped from V and 1 base from J, the junction kept 3 bases outside the gene matches. The CDR3 sequence: CSVATSGSSYEQYF. DNA of the CDR3: TGCAGCGTTGCCACTAGCGGGAGTTCCTACGAGCAGTACTTC.

The gene calls are TRBV4-1 and TRBJ1-2; tentatively, D is TRBD1 (5 bases). Per germline, CDR1 MGHRA and CDR2 YSYEKL. Trimming cost V 1 base and J 8 bases, with 14 bases left between them. The CDR3 runs 14 residues. The CDR3 coding sequence is TGCGCCAGCAGCCAAGGCGTGCAGGGAGGCGGCTACACCTTC. Protein sequence: CASSQGVQGGGYTF.

The rearrangement joins TRBV19 to TRBJ1-1; no definite D call. Trimming took 2 bases from V and 3 from J, leaving 13 bases between them. Germline CDR1 is LNHDA and CDR2 is SQIVND (reference sequence). The CDR3 consists of 15 residues. The CDR3 DNA is TGTGCCAGTAGTATAATTAAGGGCCGGTACACTGAAGCTTTCTTT. This sequence encodes CASSIIKGRYTEAFF. Complete variable domain (other parts from reference TRBV19 and TRBJ1-1): DGGITQSPKYLFRKEGQNVTLSCEQNLNHDAMYWYRQDPGQGLRLIYYSQIVNDFQKGDIAEGYSVSREKKESFPLTVTSAQKNPTAFYLCASSIIKGRYTEAFFGQGTRLTVV.

The chain combines TRBV9 with TRBJ2-5; D is possibly TRBD1 (5 bases). CDR3 size: 16 residues. Trimming cost V 4 bases and J 2 bases, with 18 bases left between them. CDR1 is SGDLS and CDR2 is YYNGEE in the germline V gene. In DNA, the CDR3 is TGTGCCAGCAGCTTGATGGGCAGGGAAGTTCAAGAGACCCAGTACTTC. Residues: CASSLMGREVQETQYF.

J is TRBJ2-7 and V is TRBV5-6; 8 bases map to TRBD1. CDR1 is SGHDT, CDR2 YYEEEE, per germline. The CDR3 consists of 15 residues. V shed 0 bases, J shed 4 bases, and the junction held 6 bases outside the gene matches. The CDR3: CASSLAARGRYEQYF. In DNA form, the CDR3 reads TGTGCCAGCAGCTTGGCTGCCAGGGGGCGGTACGAGCAGTACTTC.

V usage is TRBV5-4 and J usage is TRBJ1-1; D is uncertain. Germline assignment: CDR1 SGHNT and CDR2 YYREEE (reference sequence). V lost 3 bases to trimming and J lost 4 bases, with 13 bases between them. The CDR3 sequence is 14 residues long. The CDR3 sequence is CASSSPGRSTEAFF. The CDR3 DNA follows: TGTGCCAGCAGCTCCCCGGGCCGGAGCACTGAAGCTTTCTTT.

The chain recombines TRBV28 with TRBJ1-5, with 7 bases that match TRBD1. V was pared by 7 bases and J by 4 bases, with 13 bases of the junction left unmatched. This CDR3 has 16 amino acids. Germline CDR1 and CDR2: MDHEN and SYDVKM. CDR3 nucleotide sequence: TGTGCCAGCACCCCGGGACAGCCCATTATTAATCAGCCCCAGCATTTT. This codes for CASTPGQPIINQPQHF.

The chain recombines TRBV6-6 with TRBJ2-1; D perhaps matches TRBD2 (6 bases). This CDR3 is built from 13 residues. The V end lost 7 bases, the J end lost 9 bases, and 16 bases lay between the germline ends. CDR1 and CDR2 (germline): MNHNY, SVGAGI (reference sequence). CDR3 sequence: CASIDRGTAEQFF. CDR3 DNA sequence: TGTGCCAGCATTGATCGGGGGACTGCTGAGCAGTTCTTC.

V gene TRBV5-4 combines with J gene TRBJ2-1; D ambiguous. Trimming took 3 bases from V and 2 from J, leaving 9 bases between them. Germline V CDR1 and CDR2: SGHNT, YYREEE (reference sequence). The CDR3 sequence is 14 residues long. The CDR3 bases are TGTGCCAGCAGCTCCCACGAGACCTACAATGAGCAGTTCTTC. Its translation: CASSSHETYNEQFF.

The genes are TRBV10-2 and TRBJ1-4, with D unresolved. V gave up 2 bases and J gave up 4 bases, with 2 bases separating them. This CDR3 contains 12 residues. Germline loops: CDR1 WSHSY, CDR2 SAAADI. CDR3 region: CASSEGNEKLFF. CDR3 DNA sequence: TGCGCCAGCAGTGAGGGTAATGAAAAACTGTTTTTT.

The sample holds one count of this clone. CDR3 bases: TGCGCCAGCAGCTTGGGGCGACAGAGCTCCTACAATGAGCAGTTCTTC. Translating it yields CASSLGRQSSYNEQFF. The V and J genes are TRBV5-1 and TRBJ2-1; tentatively, D is TRBD1 (5 bases). Trimming left V 0 bases short and J 0 bases short, with 10 bases between. The germline V gene encodes CDR1 SGHRS and CDR2 YFSETQ. The CDR3 runs to 16 residues. The whole variable domain, remainder taken from reference TRBV5-1 and TRBJ2-1, is KAGVTQTPRYLIKTRGQQVTLSCSPISGHRSVSWYQQTPGQGLQFLFEYFSETQRNKGNFPGRFSGRQFSNSRSEMNVSTLELGDSALYLCASSLGRQSSYNEQFFGPGTRLTVL.